This T cell receptor (beta chain) was profiled in a study of molecular identifiers for immune sequencing clone quantification. This clonotype has a count of ten or more. The ends were cut back, 0 bases at V and 2 bases at J, with 11 bases in the middle. The CDR3 sequence is 15 residues long. Per germline, CDR1 DFQATT and CDR2 SNEGSKA (reference sequence). Bulk libraries came from a prior protocol with listed TCR primers. In TCRdb, the PCR reads were re-called with MiXCR into one record per CDR3 protein. This table has 97,000 or so distinct CDR3 sequences, 24% appearing once. The sample taken for sequencing was naive CD8+ T cells from blood, with Jurkat cell RNA spiked in. Subset given: FACS-sorted CD8+CD4-CCR7+CD45RA+ naive T cells. The chain is built from TRBV20-1 and TRBJ1-5, with unresolved D. The TCR comes from a human donor in good health. Some libraries in this study had Jurkat cell RNA spiked in. Written as DNA, the CDR3 is TGCAGTGCTAGAGATAAGGCCCGACGCAATCAGCCCCAGCATTTT. Amino acid sequence: CSARDKARRNQPQHF.